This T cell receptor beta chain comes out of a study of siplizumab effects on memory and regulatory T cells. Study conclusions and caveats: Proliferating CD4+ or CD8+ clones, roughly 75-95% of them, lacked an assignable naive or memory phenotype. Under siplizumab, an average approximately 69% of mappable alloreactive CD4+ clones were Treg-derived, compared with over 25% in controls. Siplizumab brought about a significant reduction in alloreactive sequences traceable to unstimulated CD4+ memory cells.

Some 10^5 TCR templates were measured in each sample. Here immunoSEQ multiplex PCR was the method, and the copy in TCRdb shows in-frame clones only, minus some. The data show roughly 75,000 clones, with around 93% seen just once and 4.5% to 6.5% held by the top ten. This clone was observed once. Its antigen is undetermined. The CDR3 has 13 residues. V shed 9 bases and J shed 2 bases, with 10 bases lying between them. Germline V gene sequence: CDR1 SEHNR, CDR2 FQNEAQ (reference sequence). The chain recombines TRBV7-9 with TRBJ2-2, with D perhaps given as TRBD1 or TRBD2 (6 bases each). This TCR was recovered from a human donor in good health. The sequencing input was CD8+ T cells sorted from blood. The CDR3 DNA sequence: TGTGCCAGGACGGGGGCCAACACCGGGGAGCTGTTTTTT. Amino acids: CARTGANTGELFF.